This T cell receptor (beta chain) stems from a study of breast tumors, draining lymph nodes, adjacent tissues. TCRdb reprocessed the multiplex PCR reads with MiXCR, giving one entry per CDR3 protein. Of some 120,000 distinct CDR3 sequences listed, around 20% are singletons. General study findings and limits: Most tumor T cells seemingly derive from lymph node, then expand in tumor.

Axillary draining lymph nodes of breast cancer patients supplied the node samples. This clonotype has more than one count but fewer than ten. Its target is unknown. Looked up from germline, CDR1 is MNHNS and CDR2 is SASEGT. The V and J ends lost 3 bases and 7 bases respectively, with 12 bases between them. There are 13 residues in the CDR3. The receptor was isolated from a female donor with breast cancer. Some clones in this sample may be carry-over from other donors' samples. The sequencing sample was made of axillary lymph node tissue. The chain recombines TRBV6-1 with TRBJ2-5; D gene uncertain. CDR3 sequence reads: CASSDIDQRTQYF. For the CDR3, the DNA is TGTGCCAGCAGTGACATCGATCAAAGGACCCAGTACTTC.